A selection of T cell receptor beta chains follows, all from one sample in a study of cytomegalovirus exposure and HLA in healthy donors. Produced via immunoSEQ multiplex PCR; TCRdb's table is partial and in-frame only. The table records some 78,000 clones, 90% to 97% of them present only once. The sequenced sample was PBMCs. The source is a young man in good health and CMV-seropositive. The CDR3 runs from the conserved cysteine through the conserved F or W. The size entry is marked missing in some rows and otherwise reads once, few, many or a size class.

>TRBV27|14|-|TRBJ2-7
CASVSGSGSYEQYF
>TRBV2|14|once|TRBJ2-7
CASSRAERTYEQYF
>TRBV5-6|16|-|TRBJ1-1
CASSPDLTVSNTEAFF
>TRBV7-8|14|-|TRBJ1-1
CASSATSGTPSAFF
>TRBV7-9|13|-|TRBJ1-2
CASSLEGQMECTF
>TRBV5-1|14|-|TRBJ2-2
CASSPDRGTGELFF
>TRBV5-4|15|-|TRBJ2-3
CASSLELLDSDTQYF
>TRBV11-3|17|-|TRBJ2-1
CASSLGGGRGAYNEQFF
>TRBV5-3|17|-|TRBJ1-1
CARSFLEDRGRIGEAFF
>TRBV7-9|11|-|TRBJ2-7
CASSSTYEQYF
>TRBV4-1|14|-|TRBJ2-1
CASSPYEGMDEQFF